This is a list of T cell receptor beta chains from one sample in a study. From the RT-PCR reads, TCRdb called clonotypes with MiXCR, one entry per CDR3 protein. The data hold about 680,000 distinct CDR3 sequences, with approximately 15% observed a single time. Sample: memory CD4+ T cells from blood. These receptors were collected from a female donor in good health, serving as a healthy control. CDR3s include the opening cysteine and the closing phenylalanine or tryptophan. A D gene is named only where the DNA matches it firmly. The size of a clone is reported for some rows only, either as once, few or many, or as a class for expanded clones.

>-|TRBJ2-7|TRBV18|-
TGTGCCAGCTCACCACAGATGGGGTACGAGCAGTACTTC
CASSPQMGYEQYF
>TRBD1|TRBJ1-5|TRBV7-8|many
TGTGCCAGCAGCCGAGGGGGCGGGAGGGGTCAGCCCCAGCATTTT
CASSRGGGRGQPQHF
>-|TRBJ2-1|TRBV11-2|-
TGTGCCAGCAGCCCGCAGGCGAGCTCCTACAATGAGCAGTTCTTC
CASSPQASSYNEQFF
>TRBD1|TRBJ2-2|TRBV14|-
TGTGCCAGCAGCCAGGGACAGGGCCACGGGGAGCTGTTTTTT
CASSQGQGHGELFF
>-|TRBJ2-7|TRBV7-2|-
TGTGCCAGCAGCTTAGCTCTCCCCTACGAGCAGTACTTC
CASSLALPYEQYF
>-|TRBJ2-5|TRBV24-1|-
TGTGCCACCGCGACCGGGGGGACCCAGTACTTC
CATATGGTQYF
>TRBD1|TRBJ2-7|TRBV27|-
TGTGCCAGCAGTAGGCAGGGGGCCGGAAACTTC
CASSRQGAGNF
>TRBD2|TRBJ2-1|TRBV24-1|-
TGTGCCACCAGTGAATCGGGACTACCCTACAATGAGCAGTTCTTC
CATSESGLPYNEQFF
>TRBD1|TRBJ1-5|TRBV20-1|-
TGCAGTGTCGGGGGTAGGGGGCATCAGCCCCAGCATTTT
CSVGGRGHQPQHF
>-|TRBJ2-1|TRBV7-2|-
TGTGCCAGCAGCCCCATCGCGGTTGCCTACAATGAGCAGTTCTTC
CASSPIAVAYNEQFF
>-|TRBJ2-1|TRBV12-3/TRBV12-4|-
TGTGCCAGCAGTTGGTTAGCGGCCTCCTACAATGAGCAGTTCTTC
CASSWLAASYNEQFF
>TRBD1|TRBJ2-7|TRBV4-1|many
TGCGCCAGCAGCCAGAAGGGACAGGGCGGGGAGCAGTACTTC
CASSQKGQGGEQYF
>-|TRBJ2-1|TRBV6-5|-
TGTGCCAGCAGTTACTCGTTCGGTGTGTTCAACAATGAGCAGTTCTTC
CASSYSFGVFNNEQFF
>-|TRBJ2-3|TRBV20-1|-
TGCAGTGCTGGTTCGGTCCCCACAGATACGCAGTATTTT
CSAGSVPTDTQYF
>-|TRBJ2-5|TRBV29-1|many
TGCAGCGTTGGGGCGTTGGGGAGTGGAGAGACCCAGTACTTC
CSVGALGSGETQYF
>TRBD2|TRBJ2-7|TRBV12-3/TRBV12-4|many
TGTGCCAGCAGTGGGGGACTAGCGGGAGGCTCCTACGAGCAGTACTTC
CASSGGLAGGSYEQYF
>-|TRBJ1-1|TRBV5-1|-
TGCGCCAGCACCAGTTCAGGGCACGCAATTGAAGCTTTCTTT
CASTSSGHAIEAFF
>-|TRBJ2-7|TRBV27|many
TGTGCCAGCAGTGTCCCGGGACCCCTCTACGAGCAGTACTTC
CASSVPGPLYEQYF
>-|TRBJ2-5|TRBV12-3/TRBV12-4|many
TGTGCCAGCAGTCGGGCCGGCAGGGGCCCCCAAGAGACCCAGTACTTC
CASSRAGRGPQETQYF
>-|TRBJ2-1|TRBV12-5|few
TGTGCTAGTGGTTTGGTCATCTCTAGGGGGACTTACAATGAGCAGTTCTTC
CASGLVISRGTYNEQFF
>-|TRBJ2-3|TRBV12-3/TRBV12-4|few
TGTGCCAGCAGCGAGGTAGGGGGAGGAGGGTCAGATACGCAGTATTTT
CASSEVGGGGSDTQYF
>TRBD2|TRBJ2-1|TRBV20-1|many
TGCAGTGCCAACGGACTAGCGGGAGTTGAGCAGTTCTTC
CSANGLAGVEQFF